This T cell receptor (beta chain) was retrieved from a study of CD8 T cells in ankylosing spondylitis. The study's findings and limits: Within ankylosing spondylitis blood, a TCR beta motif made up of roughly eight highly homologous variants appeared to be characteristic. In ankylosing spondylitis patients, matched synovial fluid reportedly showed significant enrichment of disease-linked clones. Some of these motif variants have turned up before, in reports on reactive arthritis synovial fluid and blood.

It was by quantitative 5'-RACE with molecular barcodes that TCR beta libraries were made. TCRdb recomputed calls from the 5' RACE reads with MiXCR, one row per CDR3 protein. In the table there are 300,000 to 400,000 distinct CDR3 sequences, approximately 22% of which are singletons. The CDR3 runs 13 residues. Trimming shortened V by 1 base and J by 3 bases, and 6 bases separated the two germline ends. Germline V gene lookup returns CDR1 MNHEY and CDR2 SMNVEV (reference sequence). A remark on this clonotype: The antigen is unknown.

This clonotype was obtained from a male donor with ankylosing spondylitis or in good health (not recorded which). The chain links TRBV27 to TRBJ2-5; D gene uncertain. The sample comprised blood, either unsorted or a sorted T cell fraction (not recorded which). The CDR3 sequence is CASSLYPKETQYF. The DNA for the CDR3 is TGTGCCAGCAGTTTATACCCTAAAGAGACCCAGTACTTC.